This T cell receptor (beta chain) was recorded in a study of shared clonotypes between healthy human individuals. Splitting of each subset's genomic DNA was done evenly across several immunoSEQ plates. Sequencing used immunoSEQ multiplex PCR; TCRdb keeps in-frame clones, though not all of them. The sample shows millions of clones, 85% to 95% of them seen only once. As for this clone: What it binds is unknown.

Study-level findings and limits: In general, naive subsets displayed greater estimated richness than memory subsets did. Generation of non-shared clonotypes was less probable than generation of clonotypes shared by all four donors.

The germline V gene has CDR1 SEHNR and CDR2 FQNEAQ (reference sequence). V lost 1 base and J 4 bases, leaving 11 bases between the germline ends. The CDR3 spans 14 residues. Input material: naive CD4+ T cells sorted from blood. Documented subset: CD45RA+ positively selected. The chain combines TRBV7-9 with TRBJ2-7; D ambiguous. This TCR derives from a man between 18 and 35 years old in good health. The CDR3 coding sequence is TGTGCCAGCAGCTTAGGGCAGGTCGGGTACGAGCAGTACTTC. This codes for CASSLGQVGYEQYF.